These T cell receptor beta chains were read from a single sample in a study of identical twins. TCRdb re-called the 5' RACE reads with MiXCR, one entry per CDR3 protein. The sample shows approximately 600,000 distinct CDR3 sequences, 9.6% of them seen only once. This sample also appeared in a second study, on yellow fever vaccine responses in identical twins.

What was sequenced was PBMCs. These receptors all come from a woman under 30 in good health. The CDR3 runs from the conserved cysteine through the conserved F or W. A D gene is named only where the DNA matches it firmly. Clone size appears in some rows only: once, few, many, or a class for an expanded clone.

j_call	v_call	clone_size	d_call	cdr3_nt	cdr3_aa
TRBJ2-1	TRBV2	few	NA	TGTGCCAGCAGACGGGACGGAGGGAAGTACAATGAGCAGTTCTTC	CASRRDGGKYNEQFF
TRBJ2-1	TRBV11-2	many	TRBD1	TGTGCCAGCAGCCCGACCTCGAGAATTCCGGGACAGGGGGCGGGCAATGAGCAGTTCTTC	CASSPTSRIPGQGAGNEQFF
TRBJ2-3	TRBV4-2	few	TRBD2	TGTGCCAGCAGCCGGCGGCCGGGACTACTAGCATCCCCGGCAGATACGCAGTATTTT	CASSRRPGLLASPADTQYF
TRBJ2-3	TRBV12-3/TRBV12-4	many	TRBD2	TGTGCCAGCAGTTTAGGGACTAGTTATGCGGATACGCAGTATTTT	CASSLGTSYADTQYF
TRBJ2-7	TRBV4-2	many	TRBD2	TGTGCCAGCACCCAAAACTCAATCGGGCAGCGGGGGTATTACGAGCAGTACTTC	CASTQNSIGQRGYYEQYF
TRBJ2-3	TRBV7-2	NA	NA	TGTGCCAGCAGCCAAATAGCGGAGAGCTACGTCACAGATACGCAGTATTTT	CASSQIAESYVTDTQYF
TRBJ2-3	TRBV13	NA	NA	TGTGCCAGCGATGCCGGGGCAGATACGCAGTATTTT	CASDAGADTQYF
TRBJ2-7	TRBV20-1	NA	NA	TGCAGTGCTAGAGATCTGGGTTCGGTCACCTACGAGCAGTACTTC	CSARDLGSVTYEQYF
TRBJ1-6	TRBV12-3/TRBV12-4	few	NA	TGTGCCAGCACCGAAAATCCGGCATTTAATTCACCCCTCCACTTT	CASTENPAFNSPLHF
TRBJ2-3	TRBV25-1	few	TRBD2	TGTGCCAGCATAGCGGGGGGGAACACAGATACGCAGTATTTT	CASIAGGNTDTQYF
TRBJ2-7	TRBV7-2	many	TRBD1	TGTGCCAGCAGCTTACGCTATGACAGGGACCTCTCCTACGAGCAGTACTTC	CASSLRYDRDLSYEQYF
TRBJ2-3	TRBV6-1	few	NA	TGTGCCAGCACCCGAGGACAGCGCGGTACGCAGTATTTT	CASTRGQRGTQYF
TRBJ2-3	TRBV4-3	NA	TRBD2	TGCGCCAGCAGCCAAGATGGGGCTAGCGGGAATCTAGATACGCAGTATTTT	CASSQDGASGNLDTQYF
TRBJ2-5	TRBV12-3/TRBV12-4	NA	NA	TGTACCAGCAGTTACCCGACCCGAGGGGGGGAGACCCAGTACTTC	CTSSYPTRGGETQYF
TRBJ2-4	TRBV7-9	few	NA	TGTGCCAGCAGCGCGCAGGCGAGAAACATTCAGTACTTC	CASSAQARNIQYF
TRBJ2-1	TRBV7-9	many	TRBD2	TGTGCCAGCAGACCCGGACTAGCTCCCACCTACAATGAGCAGTTCTTC	CASRPGLAPTYNEQFF
TRBJ2-2	TRBV4-3	few	NA	TGCGCCAGCAGCCAAGAACCGGGGTCGGCTGGGGAGCTGTTTTTT	CASSQEPGSAGELFF